This entry concerns a single T cell receptor (beta chain). The antigen this receptor binds is unknown. Base qualities are not recorded, but no much larger clone differs from it by a single base. For CDR1 and CDR2, the germline V gene lists MGHRA and YSYEKL. V sheds 3 bases and J sheds 1 base, leaving 12 bases between their ends. The CDR3 spans 15 residues, from the cysteine through the phenylalanine. Solely the CDR3 DNA is kept, with 45 bases framed from the first base. This sample is part of a study of T cell repertoires in ileal Crohn's disease (dated by TCRdb to between 2017 and 2020). Describing the broader study: Median disease duration was around 7.9 years, and roughly a third of patients were identified as active smokers at the time of surgery. Surgery was performed for a complication in all patients, with stricturing disease in around 60% and penetrating disease in approximately 39%. About half of the patients received postoperative therapy: under 13 received thiopurines and 18 received anti-TNF agents. A prospective multicentre cohort supplied the 57 Crohn's disease patients whose TCR repertoires were analysed. The study was conducted in parallel with a multicentre cohort that was designed to identify predictors of early endoscopic recurrence following ileocolonic resection. Endoscopic postoperative recurrence was defined by a Rutgeerts score above i0. A total of around 150 mucosal samples from 57 patients were sequenced, collected from several sites on the surgical specimen as well as at postoperative endoscopy.

Around 550 nanograms of biopsy DNA per sample were submitted for commercial TCRB immunosequencing. CDR3 regions were amplified from genomic DNA by Adaptive Biotechnology using a two-step, amplification bias-controlled multiplex PCR. The first PCR used primers for every V and J gene segment; the second PCR added barcodes and Illumina adapters. An Illumina instrument was used to sequence the CDR3 libraries. The authors' pipeline ran thus. Vendor-provided pipelines were combined with custom analysis of raw data in R/Bioconductor under R version 3.3.0. Clonality, ranging from 0 to 1, was calculated as the inverse of the normalised Shannon entropy of all productive clones. High-frequency clones were defined as the share of the repertoire occupied by the top 100 clones, with only clones passing a 95% confidence test being retained. The Simpson index measured repertoire diversity, and the Morisita-Horn index measured overlap between samples. This immuneACCESS table, as held by TCRdb, lists in-frame sequences with V and J called but not all clones. Of the missing ones, under half trace to an unresolved V gene in checked studies; the others have no known cause. From that table come the V and J calls and clone size; the DNA was used to work out D and trimming. Here the sample has roughly 28,000 clones; roughly 81% occur a single time. The ten largest clonotypes hold around 5.6% of the sample.

To be eligible, patients had to be adults with ileal or ileocolonic Crohn's disease and an indication for ileocolonic resection. Before DNA extraction, whole ileal mucosal biopsies were kept frozen at -80 degrees C. Genomic DNA was isolated from frozen whole biopsies using a TRizol-based method, and the DNA was quantified with a NanoDrop 2000 spectrophotometer. Overall study outcomes, separate from this receptor: Only a subgroup of patients, of unstated size, had their mucosal CD4 and CD8 T cells sorted and sequenced. Endoscopic recurrence was found to be associated with higher high-frequency clone percentages at surgery, and recurrence was observed in all patients with clonality above 26.8% (18/57). Compared with non-smokers, patients who were active smokers at surgery showed a significantly higher proportion of clonal expansions (approximately 28% vs 17%, p=0.02). Compared with CD4 T cells, sorted CD8 T cells contained more high-frequency clones, which suggests that the mucosal expansions were mostly CD8.

The receptor was derived from an adult with Crohn's disease. Sequencing was done on a sample of ileal tissue. Here the chain combines TRBV4-1 and TRBJ1-1; the best D guess is TRBD1, with 5 bases matching. The CDR3 protein: CASSHDGHTNTEAFF. The nucleotide sequence is given as TGCGCCAGCAGCCATGATGGACACACGAACACTGAAGCTTTCTTT.